The TCR beta chain under discussion was sequenced for a study of graft-versus-host responses after intestinal transplantation. Turning to the study itself: All recipients were transplanted with multivisceral, liver-intestinal, or isolated intestinal grafts. The study gave all recipients anti-thymocyte globulin induction, then tacrolimus and steroids for roughly 3 years.

The starting material, graft tissue, was processed to release intraepithelial and lamina propria lymphocytes. Measured with immunoSEQ multiplex PCR; TCRdb has only the in-frame clones, and not every one. The table records roughly 11,000 clones, about 80% of them present only once. Study-wide findings and caveats: Among circulating GvH clones, peak levels were associated with early post-transplant declines in HvG clones. Marrow from the recipient contained GvH clones, some of which had appeared first in ileum or blood.

This clone occurred a few times. The target antigen is unknown. The same CDR3 also results from other DNA sequences found in this sample. With V trimmed by 3 bases and J by 5 bases, 3 bases remained unmatched. From germline, CDR1 is MNHEY and CDR2 SMNVEV (reference sequence). CDR3 size: 13 residues. This chain connects TRBV27 to TRBJ2-5; 7 bases line up with TRBD2. Sequenced material: ileum tissue, taken about 140 days after intestinal transplantation. The sequence derives from a human patient who received an intestinal transplant, so some T cells may come from the graft donor. This chain's CDR3 is CASSLGLRETQYF. Written as DNA, the CDR3 is TGTGCCAGCAGTTTGGGACTAAGGGAGACCCAGTACTTC.